This T cell receptor (beta chain) was documented in a study of regulatory T cells in long-lasting Graves disease. In the study overall: Over-5-year antithyroid drug use with positive TSH receptor antibodies defined persistent Graves' disease in the study. Study observations and caveats: It was in persistent disease that TRBV28, TRBJ1-2 and TRBJ2-5 were favored.

Library construction for TCR beta used iRepertoire HTBI primers and Arm-PCR of CDR3 regions. In TCRdb, the multiplex PCR reads were re-called with MiXCR into one record per CDR3 protein. Of 420,000 or so distinct CDR3 sequences in the sample, about a quarter were seen once. This CDR3 contains 13 residues. V was shortened by 5 bases and J by 4 bases, with 11 bases between the two germline ends. CDR1 is KGHDR, CDR2 SFDVKD, per germline. Details on this clonotype: The target antigen is unknown.

The time point was: persistent/refractory GD, antithyroid drugs over 5 years with positive TRAb. Following extraction of RNA from PBMCs, that RNA was used to make the TCR library. Diagnosing Graves' disease relied on the American Thyroid Association guidelines. Recruitment took place at an endocrinology department in Xi'an, China. This TCR came from a female donor with Graves disease. The V call is TRBV24-1, the J call TRBJ2-7; no clear D. The sample here was peripheral blood mononuclear cells (PBMCs), taken when the disease was refractory, from a patient treated with antithyroid drugs. The CDR3 DNA reads TGTGCCACCAGTGTTGGCGGAAAATACGAGCAGTACTTC. Translating it yields CATSVGGKYEQYF.